Below, 4 T cell receptor beta chains from the same sample are listed, as sequenced in a study of tumour-infiltrating T cells in Burkitt lymphoma. Generated by immunoSEQ multiplex PCR, the TCRdb table keeps only in-frame clones and is missing some. The data contain around 3,900 clones, under 25% of them singletons. The sequenced sample consisted of tumor tissue. The receptors here all came from a human donor with Burkitt lymphoma.

This clone has more than one count but fewer than ten. This rearrangement joins TRBV5-4 to TRBJ2-3, with D unresolved. V dropped 5 bases and J dropped 6 bases, with 7 bases sitting between them. In germline, CDR1 is SGHNT, CDR2 YYREEE (reference sequence). The CDR3 length is 11 residues. In DNA form, the CDR3 reads TGTGCCAGCAGGACGTTGGATACGCAGTATTTT. It is translated as CASRTLDTQYF. Looking up the rest from reference TRBV5-4 and TRBJ2-3 gives the full variable domain: ETGVTQSPTHLIKTRGQQVTLRCSSQSGHNTVSWYQQALGQGPQFIFQYYREEENGRGNFPPRFSGLQFPNYSSELNVNALELDDSALYLCASRTLDTQYFGPGTRLTVL.

The chain is built from TRBV19 and TRBJ1-1, with 7 bases fitting TRBD1. CDR1 is LNHDA, CDR2 SQIVND, per germline (reference sequence). V lost 4 bases to trimming and J lost 4 bases; unmatched junction nucleotides: 12. CDR3 length: 16 residues. The CDR3 DNA is TGTGCCAGTAGTACGGACAGGAAGGGTCGGGGCACTGAAGCTTTCTTT. The encoded protein is CASSTDRKGRGTEAFF.

The chain links TRBV28 to TRBJ2-1; D uncertain. The germline V gene encodes CDR1 MDHEN and CDR2 SYDVKM. With 5 bases removed from V and 3 bases from J, the gap between germline ends came to 11 bases. CDR3 size: 14 residues. The DNA of the CDR3 is TGTGCCAGCAGTCCCCGGGCGGTCTACAATGAGCAGTTCTTC. As protein: CASSPRAVYNEQFF. Drawing the rest from reference TRBV28 and TRBJ2-1, the complete variable domain is DVKVTQSSRYLVKRTGEKVFLECVQDMDHENMFWYRQDPGLGLRLIYFSYDVKMKEKGDIPEGYSVSREKKERFSLILESASTNQTSMYLCASSPRAVYNEQFFGPGTRLTVL.

In regard to this clone: The junction does not match germline at one end; this may be a read error. V and J are TRBV14 and TRBJ2-7; 13 nucleotides align to TRBD2. The germline CDR1 and CDR2 sequences are SGHDN and FVKESK. CDR3 length equals 18 residues. CDR3 bases: TGTGCCAGCAGCCAGGGACTAGCGGGGTTAGAAAGCTCCTATGAGCAGTACTTC. Protein sequence: CASSQGLAGLESSYEQYF.